These T cell receptor beta chains were read from a single sample in a study of cytomegalovirus exposure and HLA in healthy donors. Assay used: immunoSEQ multiplex PCR; TCRdb lists only in-frame clones, some missing. The sample has a few hundred thousand clones, over 75% seen once. Sample: PBMCs. These receptors all come from a woman aged 50 to 60 in good health and CMV-seropositive. CDR3s include the opening cysteine and the closing phenylalanine or tryptophan. D genes are given only for firm matches. Size is omitted from some rows. Given values are once, few, many or a class for expanded clones.

TRBV6-4	.	.	TRBJ2-7	TGTGCCAGATATAGTTTCTTAAGCTCCTACGAGCAGTACTTC	CARYSFLSSYEQYF
TRBV28	.	TRBD1	TRBJ1-2	TGTGCCAGCATTCTGACAGGGGGCCCCTATGGCTACACCTTC	CASILTGGPYGYTF
TRBV14	.	.	TRBJ1-2	TGTGCCAGCAGCCGACAGATTAGCTATGGCTACACCTTC	CASSRQISYGYTF
TRBV5-4	.	TRBD2	TRBJ2-7	TGTGCCAGCAGCCCCGGGGGAGGGCGTAGCGACGAGCAGTACTTC	CASSPGGGRSDEQYF
TRBV5-1	.	TRBD1	TRBJ2-2	TGCGCCAGCAGCCCAGGGACAGGGGACACCGGGGAGCTGTTTTTT	CASSPGTGDTGELFF
TRBV11-2	.	.	TRBJ2-1	TGTGCCAGCAGCCCTATAGCCCATCGGGGCAATGAGCAGTTCTTC	CASSPIAHRGNEQFF
TRBV28	few	.	TRBJ2-2	TGTGCCAGCAGTTTTGGGAGGTCGGGCGCCGGGGAGCTGTTTTTT	CASSFGRSGAGELFF
TRBV19	.	.	TRBJ1-5	TGTGCCAGTAGTTCTTACCAGTATAGCAATCAGCCCCAGCATTTT	CASSSYQYSNQPQHF
TRBV11-2	.	.	TRBJ1-4	TGTGCCAGCAGCTGGGGCGGTGAAAAACTGTTTTTT	CASSWGGEKLFF
TRBV28	once	TRBD1	TRBJ1-3	TGTGCCACCACAGGGACAGGGCGCTTTAGGGGAAACACCATATATTTT	CATTGTGRFRGNTIYF
TRBV10-3	.	.	TRBJ2-3	TGTGCCATCAGTAAAGGGGGAGATACGCAGTATTTT	CAISKGGDTQYF
TRBV4-2	.	.	TRBJ1-1	TGTGCCAGCAGCACGTCCCAGGGCCCCCATGTCTTCTTT	CASSTSQGPHVFF
TRBV15	.	.	TRBJ1-1	TGTGCCACCAGGAGAGGTTCAGGGAGGGCGAACACTGAAGCTTTCTTT	CATRRGSGRANTEAFF
TRBV27	.	TRBD1	TRBJ1-1	TGTGCCAGCAGGAAACAGGGGGCGAACACTGAAGCTTTCTTT	CASRKQGANTEAFF
TRBV27	.	TRBD1	TRBJ1-2	TGTGCCAGCAGTTTAGGAACGACAGGGAGCAGCGGCTACACCTTC	CASSLGTTGSSGYTF
TRBV6-1	.	TRBD1	TRBJ1-3	TGTGCCAGCAGTGAGACAACAGGGGACGGAAACACCATATATTTT	CASSETTGDGNTIYF
TRBV9	.	TRBD2	TRBJ2-3	TGTGCCAGCAGCGGGACTAGTCAAATCCAGTCTAAAGATACGCAGTATTTT	CASSGTSQIQSKDTQYF
TRBV7-2	.	.	TRBJ2-1	TGTGCCAGCAGCCGGATGCGGCGGAATGAGCAGTTCTTC	CASSRMRRNEQFF
TRBV5-8	.	.	TRBJ1-2	TGTGCCAGCAGCTCGACCAGGAACTATGGCTACACCTTC	CASSSTRNYGYTF
TRBV5-4	.	TRBD2	TRBJ2-1	TGTGCCAGCAGCTCGGTTGCGGGGACTAACAATGAGCAGTTCTTC	CASSSVAGTNNEQFF
TRBV5-1	.	TRBD1	TRBJ2-7	TGCGCCAGCAGCTCAGCCGGGACAGGGGGCTCTCAGTACTTC	CASSSAGTGGSQYF
TRBV21-1	.	.	TRBJ1-1	TGTGCCAGCACCCGGCTGGGGCACACTGAAGCTTTCTTT	CASTRLGHTEAFF
TRBV5-1	.	.	TRBJ2-5	TGCGCCAGCAGCTTGTCAGGGGGGCAAGAGACCCAGTACTTC	CASSLSGGQETQYF
TRBV28	once	.	TRBJ1-3	TGTGCCAGCAGTTTGTTGGGGCAGGGGTACAGAAACACCATATATTTT	CASSLLGQGYRNTIYF
TRBV7-2	.	TRBD2	TRBJ2-5	TGTGCCAGCAGCCCTGGGCGGGGGGGGTCGGAGACCCAGTACTTC	CASSPGRGGSETQYF
TRBV12-5	.	.	TRBJ1-6	TGTGCTAGTGGTCCAGGGTATAATAATTCACCCCTCCACTTT	CASGPGYNNSPLHF
TRBV4-2	few	.	TRBJ1-2	TGTGCCAGCAGCCAAGAGCGGACTGTAGTAGACCGCTACACCTTC	CASSQERTVVDRYTF